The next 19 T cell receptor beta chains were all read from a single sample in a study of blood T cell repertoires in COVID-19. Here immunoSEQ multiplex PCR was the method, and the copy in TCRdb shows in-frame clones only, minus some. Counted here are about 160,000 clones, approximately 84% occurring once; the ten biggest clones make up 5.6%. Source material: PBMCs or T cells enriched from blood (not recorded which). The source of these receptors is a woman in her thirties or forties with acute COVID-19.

CDR3: CASSMSPGTRIGQPQHF. DNA of the CDR3: TGTGCCAGTAGTATGTCTCCAGGGACAAGGATAGGGCAGCCCCAGCATTTT. The chain combines TRBV19 with TRBJ1-5; D perhaps matches TRBD1 (6 bases). V was pared by 3 bases and J by 7 bases, with 22 bases between. Germline V gene data show CDR1 as LNHDA and CDR2 as SQIVND (reference sequence). CDR3 size: 17 residues.

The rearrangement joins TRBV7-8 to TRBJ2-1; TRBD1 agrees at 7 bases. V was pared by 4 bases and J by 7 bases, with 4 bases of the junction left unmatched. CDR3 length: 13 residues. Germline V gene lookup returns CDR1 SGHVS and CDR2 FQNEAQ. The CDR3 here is CASSYDRVNEQFF. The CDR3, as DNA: TGTGCCAGCAGCTATGACAGGGTAAATGAGCAGTTCTTC.

This chain's CDR3 is CASSPQRGGSYEQYF. CDR3 in DNA: TGTGCCAGCAGCCCCCAGCGGGGGGGCTCCTACGAGCAGTACTTC. The genes are TRBV6-5 and TRBJ2-7; 10 bases match TRBD2. CDR1 MNHEY and CDR2 SVGAGI come from the germline V gene. The length of the CDR3 is 15 residues. V shed 6 bases and J 0 bases; nucleotides not matched to a gene: 5.

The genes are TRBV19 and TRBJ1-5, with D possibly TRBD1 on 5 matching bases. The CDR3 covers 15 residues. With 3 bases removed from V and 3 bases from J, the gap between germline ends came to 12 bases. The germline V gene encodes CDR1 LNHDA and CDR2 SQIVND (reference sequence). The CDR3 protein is CASSIGGNNNQPQHF. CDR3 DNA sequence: TGTGCCAGTAGTATTGGGGGGAATAACAATCAGCCCCAGCATTTT.

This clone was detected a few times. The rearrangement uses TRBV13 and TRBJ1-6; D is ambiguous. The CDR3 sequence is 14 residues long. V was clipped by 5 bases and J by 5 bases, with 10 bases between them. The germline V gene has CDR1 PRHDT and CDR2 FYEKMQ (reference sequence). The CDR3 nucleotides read TGTGCCAGCAGCGGGCAGGTCAATAATTCACCCCTCCACTTT. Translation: CASSGQVNNSPLHF. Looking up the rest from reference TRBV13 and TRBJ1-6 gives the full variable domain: AAGVIQSPRHLIKEKRETATLKCYPIPRHDTVYWYQQGPGQDPQFLISFYEKMQSDKGSIPDRFSAQQFSDYHSELNMSSLELGDSALYFCASSGQVNNSPLHFGNGTRLTVT.

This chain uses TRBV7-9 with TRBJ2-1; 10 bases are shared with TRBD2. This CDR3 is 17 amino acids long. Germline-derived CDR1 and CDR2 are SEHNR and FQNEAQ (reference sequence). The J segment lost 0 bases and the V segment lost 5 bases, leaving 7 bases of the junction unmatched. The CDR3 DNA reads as TGTGCCAGCAGCAAAGGACTAGCGGAAAGCTCCTACAATGAGCAGTTCTTC. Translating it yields CASSKGLAESSYNEQFF.

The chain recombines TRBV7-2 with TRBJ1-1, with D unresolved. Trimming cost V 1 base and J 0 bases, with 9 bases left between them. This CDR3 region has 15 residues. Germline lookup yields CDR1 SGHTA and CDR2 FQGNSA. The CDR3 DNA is TGTGCCAGCAGCTTAGAGCGGAGAGTGAACACTGAAGCTTTCTTT. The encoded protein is CASSLERRVNTEAFF.

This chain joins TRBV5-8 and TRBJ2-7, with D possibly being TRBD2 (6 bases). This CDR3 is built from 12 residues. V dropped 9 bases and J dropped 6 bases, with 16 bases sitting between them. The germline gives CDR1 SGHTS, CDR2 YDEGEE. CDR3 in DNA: TGTGCCACATCGGAGGGCCTCGGCGAGCAGTACTTC. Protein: CATSEGLGEQYF.

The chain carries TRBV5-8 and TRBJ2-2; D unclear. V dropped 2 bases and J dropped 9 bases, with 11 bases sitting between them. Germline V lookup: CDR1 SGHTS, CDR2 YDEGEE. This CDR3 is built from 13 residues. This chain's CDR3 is CASSFDKFRELFF. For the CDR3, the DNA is TGTGCCAGCAGCTTCGACAAATTCAGGGAGCTGTTTTTT. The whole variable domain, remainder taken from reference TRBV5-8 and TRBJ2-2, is EAGVTQSPTHLIKTRGQQATLRCSPISGHTSVYWYQQALGLGLQFLLWYDEGEERNRGNFPPRFSGRQFPNYSSELNVNALELEDSALYLCASSFDKFRELFFGEGSRLTVL.

DNA of the CDR3: TGTGCCAGCAGTTACCTGGCAGAGAGGCCGAACATTCAGTACTTC. Its translation: CASSYLAERPNIQYF. The chain uses TRBV6-5 and TRBJ2-4; D gene uncertain. V shed 2 bases and J shed 7 bases, with 15 bases lying between them. This CDR3 is 15 amino acids long. CDR1 MNHEY and CDR2 SVGAGI come from the germline V gene.

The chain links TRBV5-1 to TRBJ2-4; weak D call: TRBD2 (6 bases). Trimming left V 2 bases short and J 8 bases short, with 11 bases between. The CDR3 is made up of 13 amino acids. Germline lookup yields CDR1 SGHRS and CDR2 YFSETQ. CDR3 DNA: TGCGCCAGCAGCTTTAATGGGGAGGACATTCAGTACTTC. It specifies CASSFNGEDIQYF. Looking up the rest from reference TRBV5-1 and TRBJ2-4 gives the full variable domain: KAGVTQTPRYLIKTRGQQVTLSCSPISGHRSVSWYQQTPGQGLQFLFEYFSETQRNKGNFPGRFSGRQFSNSRSEMNVSTLELGDSALYLCASSFNGEDIQYFGAGTRLSVL.

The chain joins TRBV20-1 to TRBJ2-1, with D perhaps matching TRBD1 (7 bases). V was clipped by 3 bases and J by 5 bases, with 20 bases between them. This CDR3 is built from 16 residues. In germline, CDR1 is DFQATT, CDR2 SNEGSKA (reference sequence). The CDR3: CSASDGGGRSHNEQFF. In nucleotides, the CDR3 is TGCAGTGCTAGTGATGGAGGGGGCAGAAGCCACAATGAGCAGTTCTTC.

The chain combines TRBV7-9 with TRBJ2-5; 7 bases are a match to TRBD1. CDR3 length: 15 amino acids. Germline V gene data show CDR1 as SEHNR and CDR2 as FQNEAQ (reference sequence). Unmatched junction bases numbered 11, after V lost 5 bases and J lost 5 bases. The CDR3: CASSNGYRGGETQYF. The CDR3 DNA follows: TGTGCCAGCAGCAACGGATACAGGGGTGGGGAGACCCAGTACTTC.

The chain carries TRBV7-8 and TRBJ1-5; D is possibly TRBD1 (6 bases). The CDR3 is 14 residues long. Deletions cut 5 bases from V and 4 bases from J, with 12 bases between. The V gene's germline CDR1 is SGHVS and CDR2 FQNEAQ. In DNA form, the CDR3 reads TGTGCCAGCAGCATGGGACAACTAAATCAGCCCCAGCATTTT. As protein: CASSMGQLNQPQHF.

The CDR3 loop reads CASSSLPNTGELFF. For the CDR3, the DNA is TGTGCCAGCAGCTCCCTACCGAACACCGGGGAGCTGTTTTTT. This chain connects TRBV7-3 to TRBJ2-2; D gene uncertain. V was cut by 4 bases and J by 0 bases, with 6 bases left in between. In germline, CDR1 is SGHTA, CDR2 FQGTGA. The CDR3 is 14 amino acids.

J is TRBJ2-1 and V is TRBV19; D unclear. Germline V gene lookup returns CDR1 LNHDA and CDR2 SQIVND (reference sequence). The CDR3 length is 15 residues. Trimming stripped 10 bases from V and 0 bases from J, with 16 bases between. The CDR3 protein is CATRSIASSYNEQFF. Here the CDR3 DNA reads TGTGCCACCCGGTCCATAGCCTCCTCCTACAATGAGCAGTTCTTC.

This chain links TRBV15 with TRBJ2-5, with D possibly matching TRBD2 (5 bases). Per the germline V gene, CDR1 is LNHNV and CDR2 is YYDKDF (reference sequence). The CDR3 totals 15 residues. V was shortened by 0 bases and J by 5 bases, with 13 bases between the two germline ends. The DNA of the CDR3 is TGTGCCACCAGCAGAGACTCGGGAAACGGGGAGACCCAGTACTTC. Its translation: CATSRDSGNGETQYF. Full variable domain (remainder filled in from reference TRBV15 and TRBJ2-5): DAMVIQNPRYQVTQFGKPVTLSCSQTLNHNVMYWYQQKSSQAPKLLFHYYDKDFNNEADTPDNFQSRRPNTSFCFLDIRSPGLGDTAMYLCATSRDSGNGETQYFGPGTRLLVL.

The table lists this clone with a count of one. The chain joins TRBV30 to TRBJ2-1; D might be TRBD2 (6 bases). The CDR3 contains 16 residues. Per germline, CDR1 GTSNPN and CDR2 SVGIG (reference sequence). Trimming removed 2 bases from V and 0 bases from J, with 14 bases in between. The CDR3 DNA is TGTGCCTGGAGTTTTGCAGGACTAAACTCCTACAATGAGCAGTTCTTC. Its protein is CAWSFAGLNSYNEQFF.

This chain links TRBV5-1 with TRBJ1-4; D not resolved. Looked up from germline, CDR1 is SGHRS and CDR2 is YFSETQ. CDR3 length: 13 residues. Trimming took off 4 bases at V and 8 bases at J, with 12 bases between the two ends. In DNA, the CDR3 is TGCGCCAGCAGCCCTAGACCGGGAGAAAAACTGTTTTTT. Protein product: CASSPRPGEKLFF.